This passage covers 28 T cell receptor beta chains from one sample sequenced in a study of post-analysis software for immune sequencing data. Study-level points and caveats: There were five or six TRBV segments more frequent in patients than controls, and TRBV5-6, TRBV5-1 and TRBV20-1 were among them.

Unique-molecular-identifier-tagged TCR beta cDNA libraries were used. Each CDR3 protein is one row after TCRdb ran MiXCR on the PCR reads. The sample yields approximately 730,000 distinct CDR3 sequences, approximately 30% seen once. These TCRs are of unknown antigen specificity. The specimen was blood. The source of these receptors is a girl aged 5 to 17 with multiple sclerosis.

Only a few counts were recorded for this clonotype. The chain carries TRBV20-1 and TRBJ2-3; 9 bases match TRBD1. Germline V gene sequence: CDR1 DFQATT, CDR2 SNEGSKA (reference sequence). The CDR3 length is 13 residues. The CDR3 nucleotides read TGCAGCGCCTTACAGGGGGCGGTAGATACGCAGTATTTT. It specifies CSALQGAVDTQYF.

The chain combines TRBV5-5 with TRBJ2-5; 7 bases fit TRBD1. This CDR3 spans 17 amino acids. The germline CDR1 and CDR2 sequences are SGHKS and YYEKEE (reference sequence). J lost 0 bases, V lost 0 bases, and 8 bases had no gene match. CDR3 in DNA: TGTGCCAGCAGCTTGGAAGGAAGGGGGCTGAACCAAGAGACCCAGTACTTC. This sequence encodes CASSLEGRGLNQETQYF.

The sample holds one count of this clonotype. The gene calls are TRBV9 and TRBJ1-4; no firm D call. Germline CDR1 and CDR2: SGDLS and YYNGEE. The CDR3 spans 14 residues. V lost 1 base and J 5 bases, leaving 9 bases between the germline ends. CDR3 amino acids: CASSVRADNEKLFF. Written as DNA, the CDR3 is TGTGCCAGCAGCGTACGGGCGGACAATGAAAAACTGTTTTTT.

This clonotype has ten or more counts. The chain is built from TRBV20-1 and TRBJ1-2; the match to TRBD1 covers 9 bases. This CDR3 spans 14 amino acids. After removal of 7 bases from V and 0 bases from J, the junction contained 6 bases not matched to a gene. Germline loops: CDR1 DFQATT, CDR2 SNEGSKA (reference sequence). CDR3 loop: CSVTGGIPNYGYTF. The DNA for the CDR3 is TGCAGTGTTACAGGGGGCATACCTAACTATGGCTACACCTTC.

The chain has TRBV2 and TRBJ2-1, with D possibly called TRBD1 or TRBD2 (5 bases each). The CDR3 loop spans 14 amino acids. V lost 6 bases, J lost 9 bases, and 18 bases lay in between. CDR1 is SNHLY and CDR2 is FYNNEI in the germline V gene. CDR3 DNA sequence: TGTGCCAGCAGATCTCAGCGGAATAGGGGTGAGCAGTTCTTC. Encoded protein: CASRSQRNRGEQFF.

The chain is built from TRBV28 and TRBJ2-3; no definite D call. This CDR3 has 16 amino acids. V lost 10 bases to trimming and J lost 0 bases, with 20 bases between them. CDR1 and CDR2 (germline): MDHEN, SYDVKM. The CDR3 bases are TGTGCCACCTCAACCCCACGGTTGGTGAGCACAGATACGCAGTATTTT. This codes for CATSTPRLVSTDTQYF.

CDR3 coding DNA: TGCAGTGCTAGGGCACCGGGACAAAGGGATTCACCCCTCCACTTT. Its protein is CSARAPGQRDSPLHF. This sequence joins TRBV20-1 and TRBJ1-6, with D tentatively TRBD1 (6 bases). The CDR3 totals 15 residues. CDR1 DFQATT and CDR2 SNEGSKA come from the germline V gene (reference sequence). V lost 3 bases and J lost 8, with 17 bases in between.

V and J are TRBV5-1 and TRBJ2-3, with D possibly being TRBD1 or TRBD2 (6 bases each). The V gene's germline CDR1 is SGHRS and CDR2 YFSETQ. This CDR3 contains 15 residues. The ends were cut back, 0 bases at V and 5 bases at J, with 13 bases in the middle. Here the CDR3 DNA reads TGCGCCAGCAGCTTGGCGGGGGCGGGCGTAGATACGCAGTATTTT. Residues: CASSLAGAGVDTQYF.

As concerns this clonotype: An end of the junction differs from the germline gene, which may be a read error. V gene TRBV20-1 combines with J gene TRBJ2-7; D might be TRBD2 (5 bases). Germline CDR1 is DFQATT and CDR2 is SNEGSKA (reference sequence). The CDR3 sequence is 14 residues long. CDR3 DNA sequence: TGCAGTACTAGAGATCCGGGCGGAGCCTACGAGCAGTACTTC. Its protein is CSTRDPGGAYEQYF.

In its sample, this clonotype was seen a few times. The CDR3 sequence: CASSDVPPQPQHF. In DNA, the CDR3 is TGTGCCAGCAGTGACGTTCCCCCCCAGCCCCAGCATTTT. The chain has TRBV12-3 or TRBV12-4 and TRBJ1-5; D is ambiguous. The CDR3 has 13 residues. With 5 bases removed from V and 7 bases from J, the gap between germline ends came to 12 bases.

The DNA for the CDR3 is TGCAGTGCCCCCCGGGGCGGACCCACCTACAATGAGCAGTACTTC. It encodes CSAPRGGPTYNEQYF. The V call is TRBV20-1, the J call TRBJ2-1; D may be TRBD1 or TRBD2 (5 bases each). The J call is doubtful: the DNA matches TRBJ2-7 better. Germline V gene sequence: CDR1 DFQATT, CDR2 SNEGSKA (reference sequence). The length of the CDR3 is 15 residues.

The chain links TRBV6-1 to TRBJ1-1; 7 nucleotides agree with TRBD1. CDR1 MNHNS and CDR2 SASEGT come from the germline V gene. This CDR3 is 12 amino acids long. Trimming cost V 8 bases and J 4 bases; bases outside gene matches: 4. This chain's CDR3 is CASLYRGTEAFF. CDR3 nucleotides: TGTGCCAGCCTCTACAGGGGCACTGAAGCTTTCTTT.

This clonotype was counted a few times. The gene calls are TRBV19 and TRBJ2-5; TRBD1 matches 8 bases. The CDR3 consists of 15 residues. V lost 9 bases and J lost 2; bases outside the gene matches: 11. CDR1 is LNHDA, CDR2 SQIVND, per germline (reference sequence). CDR3 protein: CASASPGQVQETQYF. CDR3 DNA: TGTGCCAGCGCCTCCCCGGGACAGGTTCAAGAGACCCAGTACTTC.

This chain connects TRBV10-3 to TRBJ2-1, with a possible D match to TRBD2 (6 bases). Per the germline V gene, CDR1 is ENHRY and CDR2 is SYGVKD. Trimming shortened V by 11 bases and J by 6 bases, and 20 bases separated the two germline ends. The CDR3 totals 14 residues. The CDR3 DNA sequence: TGTGCCGTAGGGTTGGAGCGGGCCCTCAATGAGCAGTTCTTC. Protein: CAVGLERALNEQFF.

The chain combines TRBV5-6 with TRBJ1-4, with D unclear. V lost 3 bases to trimming and J lost 5 bases, with 8 bases between them. The CDR3 spans 13 residues. Germline CDR1 is SGHDT and CDR2 is YYEEEE. The CDR3 coding sequence is TGTGCCAGCAGCTCCAGTTGGAATGAAAAACTGTTTTTT. Protein product: CASSSSWNEKLFF.

About this clonotype itself: A much larger clone sits a single nucleotide away, making a read error possible. The chain uses TRBV3-1 and TRBJ2-1; D perhaps matches TRBD2 (6 bases). V was clipped by 4 bases and J by 10 bases, with 17 bases between them. This CDR3 region has 14 residues. Per the germline V gene, CDR1 is LGHDT and CDR2 is YNNKEL (reference sequence). The CDR3 nucleotides are TGTGCCAGCAGCCCCGATTCGGGGAGGAGAGAGCAGTTCTTC. Residues: CASSPDSGRREQFF.

As regards this clonotype: The junction departs from germline at one end; a sequencing error may be responsible. The genes are TRBV11-2 and TRBJ2-1; 11 bases agree with TRBD2. CDR3 length equals 16 residues. Germline V gives CDR1 SGHAT, CDR2 FQNNGV. CDR3 sequence (DNA): TGTACCAGCAGCGTTGAAGTAGCGGGAGGGCGGAATGAGCAGTTCTTC. Translating gives CTSSVEVAGGRNEQFF. The full variable domain, its missing parts supplied by reference TRBV11-2 and TRBJ2-1, is EAGVAQSPRYKIIEKRQSVAFWCNPISGHATLYWYQQILGQGPKLLIQFQNNGVVDDSQLPKDRFSAERLKGVDSTLKIQPAKLEDSAVYLCTSSVEVAGGRNEQFFGPGTRLTVL.

This clonotype was counted only a few times. V usage is TRBV29-1 and J usage is TRBJ2-7, with 9 bases that match TRBD2. The trim removed 7 bases at V and 5 bases at J, leaving 6 bases unmatched. From germline, CDR1 is SQVTM and CDR2 ANQGSEA. The CDR3 has 12 amino acids. The CDR3 reads CSALAGADEQYF. CDR3 nucleotide sequence: TGCAGCGCACTAGCGGGTGCTGACGAGCAGTACTTC.

The V gene is TRBV20-1, the J gene TRBJ2-1; 9 bases align to TRBD2. Germline-derived CDR1 and CDR2 are DFQATT and SNEGSKA (reference sequence). The CDR3 spans 18 residues. J was trimmed by 8 bases and V by 2 bases; bases with no gene match: 19. Here the CDR3 DNA reads TGCAGTGCTAGAATCGAATGGACCGGGACTAGCTCTATGGATGAGCAGTTCTTC. Translating gives CSARIEWTGTSSMDEQFF.

The rearrangement joins TRBV20-1 to TRBJ2-5, with 12 bases fitting TRBD2. The germline CDR1 and CDR2 sequences are DFQATT and SNEGSKA (reference sequence). The CDR3 loop spans 15 amino acids. The junction had 8 bases not matched to a gene; V was cut back by 5 bases and J by 4 bases. The CDR3 sequence: CSAGTPGLAGETQYF. In DNA, the CDR3 is TGCAGTGCTGGAACCCCGGGACTAGCGGGAGAGACCCAGTACTTC.

At least ten counts were recorded for this clonotype. The rearrangement uses TRBV10-3 and TRBJ2-7; perhaps TRBD1 as D (5 bases). Trimming stripped 8 bases from V and 3 bases from J, with 14 bases between. The CDR3 is 13 residues long. The germline CDR1 and CDR2 sequences are ENHRY and SYGVKD. CDR3 sequence reads: CAIQGAVNYEQYF. The CDR3 DNA follows: TGTGCCATCCAAGGGGCAGTTAACTACGAGCAGTACTTC.

This clonotype has more than one count but fewer than ten. The chain recombines TRBV2 with TRBJ2-3, with D uncertain. V lost 3 bases, J lost 0 bases, and 13 bases lay in between. The germline V gene encodes CDR1 SNHLY and CDR2 FYNNEI. The CDR3 has 16 residues. This CDR3 reads CASSDVADVSTDTQYF. The CDR3 bases are TGTGCCAGCAGTGATGTTGCGGACGTTAGCACAGATACGCAGTATTTT.

The chain is built from TRBV29-1 and TRBJ2-3, with D uncertain. Germline lookup yields CDR1 SQVTM and CDR2 ANQGSEA. This CDR3 region has 14 residues. Trimming removed 1 base at V and 0 bases at J, with 8 bases between. The DNA for the CDR3 is TGCAGCGTTGAAGCCACTTCGAGCACAGATACGCAGTATTTT. Translated: CSVEATSSTDTQYF.

Details on this clonotype: One junction end does not reproduce the germline sequence, and a read error may be involved. This chain joins TRBV5-1 and TRBJ2-5; 10 bases agree with TRBD1. Matching the DNA end better, TRBJ2-7 makes the J call doubtful. The CDR3 runs 17 residues. In germline, CDR1 is SGHRS, CDR2 YFSETQ. CDR3 sequence: CASGLDRGASKIYEQYF. The CDR3 nucleotides read TGCGCCAGCGGCTTGGACAGGGGGGCATCTAAAATCTACGAGCAGTACTTC.

Here the CDR3 reads CASGRHLGGDSPLHF. In DNA form, the CDR3 reads TGTGCCAGCGGACGCCACCTCGGGGGCGATTCACCCCTCCACTTT. This sequence joins TRBV6-5 and TRBJ1-6; possibly TRBD1 for D (6 bases). V lost 8 bases and J 8 bases, leaving 19 bases between the germline ends. Germline loops: CDR1 MNHEY, CDR2 SVGAGI. The CDR3 totals 15 residues.

This clonotype showed up just a few times. Here the CDR3 DNA reads TGTGCCAGCAGCTTAGGAGCGGGAGGATTGTTCAACGAGCAGTACTTC. This sequence encodes CASSLGAGGLFNEQYF. This chain connects TRBV7-6 to TRBJ2-7, with 9 bases identical to TRBD2. J gave up 5 bases and V 1 base, and 9 bases lay outside the gene matches. The CDR3 contains 16 residues. Germline lookup yields CDR1 SGHVS and CDR2 FNYEAQ.

The chain is built from TRBV7-9 and TRBJ2-3; perhaps D is TRBD1 or TRBD2 (5 bases each). V was shortened by 4 bases and J by 6 bases, with 11 bases between the two germline ends. The CDR3 consists of 13 residues. Germline CDR1 and CDR2: SEHNR and FQNEAQ (reference sequence). DNA for the CDR3: TGTGCCAGCAGCTGGGACCAGGGTGATACGCAGTATTTT. It specifies CASSWDQGDTQYF.

This chain links TRBV7-2 with TRBJ2-4, with TRBD2 matching 8 bases. V shed 5 bases and J 13 bases; nucleotides not matched to a gene: 10. CDR1 is SGHTA, CDR2 FQGNSA, per germline. The CDR3 consists of 13 residues. The CDR3 here is CASSDNSGAVQYF. Here the CDR3 DNA reads TGTGCCAGCAGCGATAATAGCGGGGCCGTACAGTACTTC.